A single T cell receptor (beta chain) is shown here with its context. This clone may be a read error of a much larger clone one base away. The sample is drawn from a study of T-cell reconstitution after alpha-beta-depleted transplantation in children. Unique molecular identifiers were incorporated into the prepared TCRbeta library. Each CDR3 protein is one row after TCRdb ran MiXCR on the PCR reads. The table includes about 640,000 distinct CDR3 sequences, over 15% detected once. Trimming cost V 4 bases and J 0 bases, with 18 bases left between them. Germline CDR1 SQVTM, CDR2 ANQGSEA. There are 16 residues in the CDR3.

This sequence originates from a human donor who donated a stem cell graft to a child with acute myeloid leukemia. This specimen consisted of PBMCs from the stem cell graft donor, obtained from the stem cell graft. The V call is TRBV29-1, the J call TRBJ1-1; D may be TRBD1 (5 bases). In nucleotides, the CDR3 is TGCAGCGTTGCAGATCAGGAGGGGCCCTTGAACACTGAAGCTTTCTTT. Encoded protein: CSVADQEGPLNTEAFF.